The next 7 T cell receptor beta chains were all read from a single sample in a study of T-cell memory formation after mild COVID-19. TCRdb reanalysed the 5' RACE reads using MiXCR and keeps one entry per CDR3 protein. This sample has about 360,000 distinct CDR3 sequences, with about an eighth found just once. Sequencing was done on a sample of PBMCs or a T cell subset sorted from them (not recorded which). These receptors all stem from a man between 18 and 29 years old who had mild COVID-19 (a few samples of this study predate the infection). Cell type and time point are not known.

The chain is built from TRBV18 and TRBJ1-5; D gene uncertain. The CDR3 sequence is 13 residues long. V shed 4 bases and J shed 7 bases, with 11 bases lying between them. The germline V gene encodes CDR1 KGHSH and CDR2 LQKENI. CDR3 in amino acids: CASSQGADQPQHF. Here the CDR3 DNA reads TGTGCCAGCTCACAGGGAGCCGACCAGCCCCAGCATTTT.

This clonotype was detected only a few times. V and J are TRBV20-1 and TRBJ1-1; D not certain. The germline CDR1 and CDR2 sequences are DFQATT and SNEGSKA (reference sequence). CDR3 size: 12 residues. Trimming took 5 bases from V and 1 from J, leaving 8 bases between them. The CDR3 nucleotides read TGCAGTGCTCAGTTTGGGAACACTGAAGCTTTCTTT. Encoded protein: CSAQFGNTEAFF.

The V call is TRBV4-2, the J call TRBJ2-3, with TRBD2 matching 8 bases. This CDR3 spans 16 amino acids. J gave up 4 bases and V 1 base, and 7 bases lay outside the gene matches. In germline, CDR1 is LGHNA, CDR2 YNFKEQ. The CDR3 DNA sequence: TGTGCCAGCAGCCAAGGCCCAGCGGGGGTCTCAGATACGCAGTATTTT. Amino acids: CASSQGPAGVSDTQYF.

This clonotype was detected a few times. J is TRBJ2-5 and V is TRBV7-9; D may correspond to TRBD1 or TRBD2 (5 bases each). Germline loops: CDR1 SEHNR, CDR2 FQNEAQ (reference sequence). V lost 6 bases and J lost 5, with 16 bases in between. CDR3 length: 14 amino acids. DNA of the CDR3: TGTGCCAGCAGGTTCGGTGGGGGTGAGGAGACCCAGTACTTC. Residues: CASRFGGGEETQYF.

This clonotype has just a few counts. The genes are TRBV5-1 and TRBJ2-1, with D tentatively TRBD2 (8 bases). From germline, CDR1 is SGHRS and CDR2 YFSETQ. The CDR3 runs to 16 residues. With 3 bases removed from V and 4 bases from J, the gap between germline ends came to 17 bases. CDR3 bases: TGCGCCAGCAGCTACCGACAGGGCGGGAGGTACAATGAGCAGTTCTTC. Translated, it gives CASSYRQGGRYNEQFF.

There are a few counts of this clonotype. This chain uses TRBV18 with TRBJ2-3, with 8 bases identical to TRBD1. The length of the CDR3 is 16 residues. Trimming cost V 3 bases and J 0 bases; bases outside gene matches: 5. Germline V gene data show CDR1 as KGHSH and CDR2 as LQKENI. CDR3 DNA: TGTGCCAGCTCACCTATACAGGGGGTGAGCACAGATACGCAGTATTTT. Translating gives CASSPIQGVSTDTQYF.

The chain joins TRBV20-1 to TRBJ1-5, with 7 bases matching TRBD1. The ends lost 7 bases at V and 4 bases at J; junction bases unmatched: 10. The CDR3 has 14 amino acids. CDR1 and CDR2 (germline): DFQATT, SNEGSKA (reference sequence). The CDR3 protein is CSGLSGTANQPQHF. The DNA for the CDR3 is TGCAGTGGGTTATCCGGGACAGCGAATCAGCCCCAGCATTTT.